Listed below are T cell receptor beta chains from one sample, sequenced in a study of T cell clonotyping in hematopoietic cell transplantation. Produced via immunoSEQ multiplex PCR; TCRdb's table is partial and in-frame only. The sample lists about 36,000 clones; 85% to 95% were seen once. Specimen: peripheral blood mononuclear cells, collected before stem cell transplant. The receptors derive from a man in his forties or fifties with chronic myeloid leukemia. Some clones in this sample may be carry-over from other donors' samples. CDR3s include the opening cysteine and the closing phenylalanine or tryptophan. Each record gives: D gene, J gene, clone size, CDR3 length, V gene, CDR3 DNA, CDR3 protein. The D gene is left open where the match is weak. The listing skips clone size in some rows; elsewhere it reads once, few, many or a size class.

. | TRBJ1-2 | . | 13 | TRBV9 | TGTGCCAGCAGCGTAAGTGGGGTCTATGGCTACACCTTC | CASSVSGVYGYTF
. | TRBJ1-4 | . | 15 | TRBV25-1 | TGTGCCAGCAGTTACCAGGGACCCTTAAATGAAAAACTGTTTTTT | CASSYQGPLNEKLFF
. | TRBJ1-1 | . | 15 | TRBV29-1 | TGCAGCGTTGAAGGACAGGCCTTCGTGAACACTGAAGCTTTCTTT | CSVEGQAFVNTEAFF
TRBD2 | TRBJ2-7 | . | 16 | TRBV4-2 | TGTGCCAGCAGCCCCGGGGGGGAAAGGAGCTCCTACGAGCAGTACTTC | CASSPGGERSSYEQYF
TRBD1 | TRBJ1-6 | . | 15 | TRBV28 | TGTGCCAGCAGTCTCTCGGGACAGGGGAGGGCACCCCTCCACTTT | CASSLSGQGRAPLHF
. | TRBJ1-2 | once | 17 | TRBV4-3 | TGCGCCAGCAGCCAAGAAATCCCTACGGAGGCTAGCTATGGCTACACCTTC | CASSQEIPTEASYGYTF
. | TRBJ2-7 | . | 15 | TRBV19 | TGTGCCAGTAGTGAACAGGGTGGGATTGGACCCGAGCAGTACTTC | CASSEQGGIGPEQYF
TRBD1 | TRBJ1-2 | . | 13 | TRBV29-1 | TGCAGCGTCCGGGACAGCCTGTTCTATGGCTACACCTTC | CSVRDSLFYGYTF
. | TRBJ2-3 | . | 15 | TRBV7-2 | TGTGCCAGCGGCCCCGGGGATGTTCAGACGAATACGCAGTATTTT | CASGPGDVQTNTQYF
. | TRBJ1-4 | . | 15 | TRBV19 | TGTGCCAGTAGTACAGGGGAGCTGGGAACTGAAAAACTGTTTTTT | CASSTGELGTEKLFF
. | TRBJ1-5 | . | 12 | TRBV7-9 | TGTGCCAGCAGCTTACCCCTCCAGCCCCAGCATTTT | CASSLPLQPQHF
. | TRBJ1-1 | . | 13 | TRBV30 | TGTGCCTGGCAGGGACCGCAGAACACTGAAGCTTTCTTT | CAWQGPQNTEAFF